This entry concerns a single T cell receptor beta chain. Its antigen is not known. Germline assignment: CDR1 MDHEN and CDR2 SYDVKM. CDR3 size: 13 residues. The V end was cut by 8 bases, the J end by 9 bases, with 17 bases between. Original data processing: Clinicopathological groups supplied CDR3 differences that were used to build a distant-metastasis classifier for papillary thyroid cancer. Using MiXCR, TCRdb reanalyzed the PCR reads. The V and J calls shown here were made by TCRdb, not taken from the authors' results. Of 5,500 to 7,500 clones listed, 30% are singletons. Each patient came to thyroid surgery without any prior treatment (of any kind). These data originate in a study of metastatic and nonmetastatic thyroid tumors. About the study: Malignant and benign thyroid patients had repertoires compared in peripheral blood and tumor or nodule tissue.

Findings and caveats of the study: Malignant thyroid tumors reportedly had TCR beta diversity that was significantly higher than in benign nodules, in blood and tumor.

The sequence was obtained from a female donor with papillary thyroid cancer or a benign thyroid nodule (not recorded which). Some clones in this sample may be carry-over from other donors' samples. The genes are TRBV28 and TRBJ1-5, with D maybe TRBD1 (5 bases). Sequenced: adjacent normal tissue. CDR3 in DNA: TGTGCCAGCCGCAGGGCTCTGAAGAGGCCCCAGCATTTT. It encodes CASRRALKRPQHF.